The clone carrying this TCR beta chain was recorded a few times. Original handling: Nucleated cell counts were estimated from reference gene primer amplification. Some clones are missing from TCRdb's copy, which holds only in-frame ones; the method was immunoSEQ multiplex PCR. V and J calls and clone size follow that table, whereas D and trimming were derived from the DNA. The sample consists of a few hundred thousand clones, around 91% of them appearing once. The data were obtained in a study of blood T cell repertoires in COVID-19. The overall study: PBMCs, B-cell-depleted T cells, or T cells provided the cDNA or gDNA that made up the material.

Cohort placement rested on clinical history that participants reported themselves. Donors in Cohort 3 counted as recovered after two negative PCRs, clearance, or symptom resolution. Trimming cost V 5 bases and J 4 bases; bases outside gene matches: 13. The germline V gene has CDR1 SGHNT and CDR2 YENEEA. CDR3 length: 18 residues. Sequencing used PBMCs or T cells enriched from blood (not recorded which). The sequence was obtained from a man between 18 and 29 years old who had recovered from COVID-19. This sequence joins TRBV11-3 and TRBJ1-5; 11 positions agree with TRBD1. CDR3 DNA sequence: TGTGCCAGCAGCCGTCTTCCGGGACAGGGGGTTTGGAATCAGCCCCAGCATTTT. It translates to CASSRLPGQGVWNQPQHF.